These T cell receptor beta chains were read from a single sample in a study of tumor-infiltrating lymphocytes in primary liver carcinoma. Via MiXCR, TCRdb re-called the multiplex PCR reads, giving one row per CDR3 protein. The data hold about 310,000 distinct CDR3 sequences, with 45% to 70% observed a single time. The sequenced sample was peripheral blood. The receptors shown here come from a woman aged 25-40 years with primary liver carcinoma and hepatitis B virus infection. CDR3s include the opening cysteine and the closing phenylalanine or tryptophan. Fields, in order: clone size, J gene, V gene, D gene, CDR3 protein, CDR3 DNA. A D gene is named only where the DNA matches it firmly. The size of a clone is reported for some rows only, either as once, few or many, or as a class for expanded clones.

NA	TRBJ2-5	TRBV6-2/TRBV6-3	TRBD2	CASGGRAPETQYF	TGTGCCAGCGGAGGGAGGGCCCCCGAGACCCAGTACTTC
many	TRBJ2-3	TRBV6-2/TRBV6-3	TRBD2	CASSYSGPRLAGEDTQYF	TGTGCCAGCAGTTACTCGGGACCGAGACTAGCGGGAGAAGATACGCAGTATTTT
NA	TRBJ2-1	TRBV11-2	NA	CASSWGPSISCNEQFF	TGTGCCAGCAGCTGGGGTCCTTCCATCTCCTGCAATGAGCAGTTCTTC
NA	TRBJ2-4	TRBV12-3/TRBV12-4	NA	CASSDRRSLAKNIQYF	TGTGCCAGCAGTGACAGGAGATCGCTAGCCAAAAACATTCAGTACTTC
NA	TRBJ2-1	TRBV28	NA	CASSSPATYNEQFF	TGTGCCAGCAGTTCACCGGCCACGTACAATGAGCAGTTCTTC
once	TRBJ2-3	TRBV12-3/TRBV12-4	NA	CASSPPGSDTEYF	TGTGCCAGCAGTCCACCGGGCTCAGATACGGAGTATTTT
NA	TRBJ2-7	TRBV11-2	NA	CASNISTGSGEQYF	TGTGCCAGCAACATAAGTACAGGGAGTGGCGAGCAGTACTTC
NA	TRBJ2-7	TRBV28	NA	CTSTTGSYEQYF	TGTACCAGCACAACAGGTTCCTACGAGCAGTACTTC
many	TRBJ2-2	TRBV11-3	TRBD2	CASSLSSGSLGGELFF	TGTGCCAGCAGCTTATCTAGCGGGAGCTTAGGCGGGGAGCTGTTTTTT
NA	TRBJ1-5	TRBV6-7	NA	CASSWSGRRNQPQHF	TGTGCCAGCAGTTGGTCAGGGCGGAGGAATCAGCCCCAGCATTTT
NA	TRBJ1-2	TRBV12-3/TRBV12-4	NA	CASCLGLSHDYGYTF	TGTGCAAGCTGTTTAGGTCTCTCCCACGACTATGGCTACACCTTC
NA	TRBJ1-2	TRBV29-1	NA	CSVEVLGCDGYTF	TGCAGCGTTGAAGTATTGGGCTGTGATGGCTACACCTTC
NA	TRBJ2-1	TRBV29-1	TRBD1	CSVVGEYRGAYSEQFF	TGCAGCGTTGTTGGGGAATACAGGGGGGCTTACAGTGAGCAGTTCTTC
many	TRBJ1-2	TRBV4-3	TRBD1	CASSPTGVDGYTF	TGCGCCAGCAGCCCGACAGGGGTGGATGGCTACACCTTC
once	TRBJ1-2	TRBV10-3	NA	CASSLRHGPLDGYTF	TGTGCCAGCAGCCTCAGGCACGGGCCTTTGGATGGCTACACCTTC
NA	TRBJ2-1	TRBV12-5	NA	CASGLGELGGSEQSF	TGTGCTAGTGGTTTGGGGGAACTCGGAGGCAGTGAGCAGTCCTTC
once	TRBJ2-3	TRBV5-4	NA	CASSAAGPPPDTQYF	TGTGCCAGCAGCGCCGCAGGCCCACCCCCAGATACGCAGTATTTT
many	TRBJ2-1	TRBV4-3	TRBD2	CASSQGGLAGVNEQFF	TGCGCCAGCAGCCAGGGGGGACTAGCGGGCGTCAATGAGCAGTTCTTC
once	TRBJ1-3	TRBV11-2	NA	CASSLGRVSGYTIYF	TGTGCCAGCAGCTTGGGCAGGGTATCTGGATACACCATATATTTT
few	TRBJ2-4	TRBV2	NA	CASSPDWGNIQYF	TGTGCCAGCAGCCCGGACTGGGGAAACATTCAGTACTTC
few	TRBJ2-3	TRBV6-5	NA	CASNSPGPSTDTQYF	TGTGCCAGCAACTCCCCCGGACCTTCAACGGATACGCAGTATTTT
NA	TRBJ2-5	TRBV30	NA	CAWSSGGFSQETQYF	TGTGCCTGGAGTTCCGGCGGGTTCTCGCAAGAGACCCAGTACTTC
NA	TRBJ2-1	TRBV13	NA	CASSTHTGEQLF	TGTGCCAGCAGCACACATACGGGTGAGCAGTTATTC
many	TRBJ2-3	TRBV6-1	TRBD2	CASSPGGVTDTQYF	TGTGCCAGCAGCCCCGGGGGGGTGACAGATACGCAGTATTTT
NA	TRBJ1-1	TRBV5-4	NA	CASSFSQLNTEAFF	TGTGCCAGCAGCTTCTCGCAGTTGAACACTGAAGCTTTCTTT
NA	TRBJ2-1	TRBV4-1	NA	CASSQDRGGRRTFPDNEEFF	TGCGCCAGCAGCCAAGATCGAGGAGGTAGGCGCACCTTCCCCGACAATGAGGAGTTCTTC
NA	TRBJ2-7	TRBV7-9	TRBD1	CASSLGGQGYYEQYF	TGTGCCAGCAGCTTAGGCGGACAGGGGTACTACGAGCAGTACTTC
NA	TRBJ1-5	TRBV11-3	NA	CASSSSQYRPQHF	TGTGCCAGCAGTTCCAGCCAGTATCGACCCCAGCATTTT